Described below is a single T cell receptor beta chain sequence and its context. There is no known antigen for this receptor. Per-base quality was not reported, and no clone a single base away is much larger than it. The sample comes from a study of blood T cell repertoires in COVID-19 (dated by TCRdb to the early 2020s). As for the study more broadly: Samples covering the acute and convalescent phases of COVID-19 were provided by collaborators in the United States, Italy and Spain. Deeply sampled blood TCRbeta repertoires from subjects exposed to, actively infected with, or recovered from COVID-19 were included in the dataset. The prospective study material was composed of cDNA or gDNA derived from T cells, B-cell-depleted T cells, or PBMCs. The repertoires were released in a freely available public database intended as a resource for research on the immune response to SARS-CoV-2. Where available, HLA class I and class II types were taken from metadata supplied by the sample provider and were not determined by assay-based typing. Samples came from the ongoing ImmuneRACE study (first 160 participants) plus 1,254 subjects from 6 global collaborators. Nearly every sample came with metadata listing a de-identified subject ID, COVID-19 status, age in years and sex.

Reading the germline V gene gives CDR1 MNHEY and CDR2 SVGAGI. The CDR3 runs 13 amino acids, cysteine and phenylalanine included. The kept DNA is CDR3 alone, 39 bases in frame from the first base. Trimming costs V 4 bases and J 8 bases, and their ends lie 9 bases apart. What the work shows at the level of the full study, not this receptor alone: The amount of clinical and demographic metadata varied by source and participant and was provided uncurated.

One collaborating source in Seattle enrolled patients during active infection and followed them longitudinally through the course of disease. Each collaborating institution followed its own protocols to collect whole blood in K2EDTA tubes. For TCRbeta analysis, collaborators shipped samples in one of three forms: frozen whole blood, isolated PBMCs, or DNA extracted from either of those sample types. TCRbeta CDR3 regions were amplified from genomic DNA using the immunoSEQ Assay, a bias-controlled multiplex PCR. The study's own analysis went as follows. Nucleated cell counts per sample were estimated from amplification of reference gene primers within the assay. Sequence reads were collapsed and filtered to measure the absolute abundance of every unique TCRbeta CDR3 rearrangement. For each sample, productive Simpson clonality was calculated as the square root of Simpson's diversity index across productive rearrangements. What TCRdb holds here is the immuneACCESS table cut down to in-frame rearrangements. Part of the clones is not present; checked against another copy, under half of the missing clones reflect an unresolved V gene, and the others are unexplained. V and J calls plus clone size are reproduced from that table; the DNA served to infer D and trimming. The sample table records approximately 330,000 clones; about nine tenths of these occur just once. The ten largest clonotypes hold around 8.9% of the sample.

The sequence was obtained from a young man with COVID-19, enrolled during active disease. The material sequenced was peripheral blood. The rearranged chain carries TRBV6-5 and TRBJ1-6, with the identity of the D gene unclear. The CDR3 sequence is CASSFYRDSPLHF. In nucleotides, the sequence is TGTGCCAGCAGTTTTTACAGAGATTCACCCCTCCACTTT.